This is a list of T cell receptor beta chains from one sample in a study of beta chain features in type 1 diabetes. Sequencing used immunoSEQ multiplex PCR; TCRdb keeps in-frame clones, though not all of them. Among some 200,000 clones listed, approximately 11% were seen once. The sample was central memory CD4+ T cells from blood. The receptors were gathered from a man aged 18 to 29 in good health. Both conserved end residues are part of each CDR3. The order of the fields is CDR3 length, V gene, J gene, D gene, clone size, CDR3 protein, CDR3 DNA. A D gene is named only where the DNA matches it firmly. Clone size appears in some rows only: once, few, many, or a class for an expanded clone.

13	TRBV30	TRBJ1-3	-	few	CAWGTGSGNTIYF	TGTGCCTGGGGCACAGGGAGCGGAAACACCATATATTTT
16	TRBV30	TRBJ1-5	-	-	CAWSVIGGQPNQPQHF	TGTGCCTGGAGTGTAATCGGGGGCCAGCCGAATCAGCCCCAGCATTTT
15	TRBV4-3	TRBJ1-1	-	few	CASSLVRGGSTEAFF	TGCGCCAGCAGCCTGGTCCGGGGGGGCTCCACTGAAGCTTTCTTT
14	TRBV9	TRBJ1-2	-	-	CASSVEGLGYGYTF	TGTGCCAGCAGCGTAGAAGGGCTTGGCTATGGCTACACCTTC
11	TRBV20-1	TRBJ2-4	-	few	CSVVLDHIQYF	TGCAGTGTAGTCCTAGACCACATTCAGTACTTC
14	TRBV30	TRBJ2-7	-	-	CAGRQQGFSYEQYF	TGTGCCGGGAGACAGCAGGGATTCTCCTACGAGCAGTACTTC
13	TRBV29-1	TRBJ1-1	-	few	CSGGRAFRTEAFF	TGCAGCGGGGGAAGAGCTTTTAGGACTGAAGCTTTCTTT
15	TRBV10-3	TRBJ2-3	TRBD2	few	CAISGVSGSTDTQYF	TGTGCCATCAGTGGGGTTAGCGGGAGCACAGATACGCAGTATTTT
18	TRBV4-2	TRBJ2-5	TRBD2	-	CASSQGGSGSMGMETQYF	TGTGCCAGCAGCCAAGGGGGAAGCGGGAGTATGGGGATGGAGACCCAGTACTTC
16	TRBV10-3	TRBJ2-2	TRBD2	few	CAISGSGASNTGELFF	TGTGCCATCAGTGGTAGCGGGGCCTCGAACACCGGGGAGCTGTTTTTT
15	TRBV9	TRBJ1-2	-	few	CASSVDQIPHYGYTF	TGTGCCAGCAGCGTCGATCAGATACCCCACTATGGCTACACCTTC
15	TRBV29-1	TRBJ1-1	TRBD1	-	CSVEGTGGGYTEAFF	TGCAGCGTTGAAGGTACAGGGGGAGGTTATACTGAAGCTTTCTTT
13	TRBV7-2	TRBJ1-5	-	-	CASSWVEDQPQHF	TGTGCCAGCAGCTGGGTGGAAGATCAGCCCCAGCATTTT
18	TRBV5-1	TRBJ2-1	TRBD2	many	CASSLATSGRSSYNEQFF	TGCGCCAGCAGCTTGGCTACTAGCGGACGAAGCTCCTACAATGAGCAGTTCTTC